The 6 T cell receptor beta chains below come from one sample, sequenced in a study of identical twins. TCRdb used MiXCR to reprocess the 5' RACE reads, holding one entry per CDR3 protein. The sample consists of over 200,000 distinct CDR3 sequences, 5% to 7% of them appearing once. These data were also reused for a study on T cells expressing NK-cell markers.

The source material was CD8+ T cells sorted from blood. These receptors were obtained from a woman aged 18-29 years in good health.

This clonotype was found a few times. This chain links TRBV12-3 or TRBV12-4 with TRBJ1-6; D remains unclear. V was clipped by 3 bases and J by 4 bases, with 7 bases between them. This CDR3 spans 14 amino acids. CDR3: CASSFDQYNSPLHF. The CDR3 coding sequence is TGTGCCAGCAGTTTCGACCAATATAATTCACCCCTCCACTTT.

This clonotype was found a few times. The rearrangement links TRBV14 to TRBJ2-1, with 10 bases lining up with TRBD2. CDR3 length: 15 residues. The ends lost 4 bases at V and 5 bases at J; junction bases unmatched: 5. Germline V gives CDR1 SGHDN, CDR2 FVKESK. This chain's CDR3 is CASSPLAGRNNEQFF. The CDR3 coding sequence is TGTGCCAGCAGCCCACTAGCGGGGCGAAACAATGAGCAGTTCTTC.

The chain links TRBV27 to TRBJ1-4; D is ambiguous. V lost 3 bases and J lost 8, with 10 bases in between. The CDR3 totals 13 residues. The germline CDR1 and CDR2 sequences are MNHEY and SMNVEV (reference sequence). CDR3 amino acids: CASSLAEEEKLFF. DNA for the CDR3: TGTGCCAGCAGTTTGGCCGAGGAAGAAAAACTGTTTTTT.

V and J are TRBV7-9 and TRBJ2-7, with 11 bases that match TRBD2. The CDR3 consists of 13 residues. The V segment lost 10 bases and the J segment 2 bases; nucleotides outside the gene matches: 4. From germline, CDR1 is SEHNR and CDR2 FQNEAQ (reference sequence). CDR3 coding DNA: TGTGCCACTGGGGGACTAGCGGCCTACGAGCAGTACTTC. It encodes CATGGLAAYEQYF.

This chain connects TRBV19 to TRBJ2-1, with 8 bases identical to TRBD2. Trimming took 5 bases from V and 7 from J; bases not matched to a gene: 7. CDR1 is LNHDA, CDR2 SQIVND, per germline (reference sequence). The CDR3 sequence is 14 residues long. The CDR3 here is CASSWVGGANEQFF. The CDR3 DNA reads TGTGCCAGTAGTTGGGTCGGGGGGGCGAATGAGCAGTTCTTC.

Ten or more counts support this clonotype. CDR3 nucleotides: TGTGCCAGCAGTTTAGCCAGGGAATCCTACAATGAGCAGTTCTTC. Protein sequence: CASSLARESYNEQFF. This chain uses TRBV12-3 or TRBV12-4 with TRBJ2-1, with D tentatively TRBD1 (5 bases). Trimming took 0 bases from V and 1 from J, leaving 7 bases between them. The CDR3 sequence is 15 residues long.